A single sample gave rise to the 21 T cell receptor beta chains below, sequenced in a study of blood T cell repertoires in COVID-19. Sequencing was performed with immunoSEQ multiplex PCR; in TCRdb, only in-frame clones are kept and a portion is missing. This sample has 15,000 to 20,000 clones; roughly three quarters occur once, and the top ten carry roughly 8.8%. Specimen: peripheral blood. Source of these receptors: a man aged 55 to 69 with acute or convalescent COVID-19.

This clone came up a few times. The CDR3 region has the DNA TGTGCCAGCAGCTCCCCGACTAGCGCAGATACGCAGTATTTT. Its translation is CASSSPTSADTQYF. The rearrangement joins TRBV5-5 to TRBJ2-3, with 8 bases matching TRBD2. This CDR3 region has 14 residues. Germline V lookup: CDR1 SGHKS, CDR2 YYEKEE (reference sequence). Trimming removed 3 bases from V and 4 bases from J; junction bases left unmatched: 4.

V is TRBV27 and J is TRBJ1-6; D is perhaps TRBD1 (6 bases). Germline V CDR1 and CDR2: MNHEY, SMNVEV (reference sequence). V dropped 7 bases and J dropped 4 bases, with 8 bases sitting between them. This CDR3 spans 13 amino acids. DNA of the CDR3: TGTGCCAGCAATAGGGGGTATAATTCACCCCTCCACTTT. It codes for CASNRGYNSPLHF.

V usage is TRBV27 and J usage is TRBJ1-5, with D tentatively TRBD1 (5 bases). Germline-derived CDR1 and CDR2 are MNHEY and SMNVEV (reference sequence). CDR3 length equals 13 residues. V lost 5 bases to trimming and J lost 6 bases, with 11 bases between them. The CDR3 DNA reads as TGTGCCAGCAGTCCAGGGTCCGGTCAGCCCCAGCATTTT. It codes for CASSPGSGQPQHF.

In its sample, this clone was seen a few times. The chain links TRBV4-2 to TRBJ1-1, with 9 bases that match TRBD1. The V segment lost 4 bases and the J segment 6 bases; nucleotides outside the gene matches: 15. The CDR3 extends over 17 amino acids. The germline V gene encodes CDR1 LGHNA and CDR2 YNFKEQ. The CDR3 region is CASSPDRGGQGRAEAFF. CDR3 nucleotide sequence: TGTGCCAGCAGCCCCGACCGCGGGGGACAGGGAAGGGCTGAAGCTTTCTTT.

The V call is TRBV7-8, the J call TRBJ2-2; D remains ambiguous. The CDR3 sequence is 13 residues long. V dropped 3 bases and J dropped 4 bases, with 6 bases sitting between them. Germline CDR1 and CDR2: SGHVS and FQNEAQ. CDR3 bases: TGTGCCAGCAGCTTTTCCCTCACCGGGGAGCTGTTTTTT. It is translated as CASSFSLTGELFF.

The chain uses TRBV10-3 and TRBJ2-5, with 8 bases matching TRBD2. J lost 5 bases, V lost 3 bases, and 8 bases had no gene match. The CDR3 extends over 15 amino acids. Germline assignment: CDR1 ENHRY and CDR2 SYGVKD. CDR3 DNA: TGTGCCATCAGTGATCAGAGTAGCGGGGTTGAGACCCAGTACTTC. Translation gives CAISDQSSGVETQYF.

This rearrangement joins TRBV5-1 to TRBJ1-1, with D possibly matching TRBD1 (5 bases). CDR1 and CDR2 (germline): SGHRS, YFSETQ. The V end was cut by 3 bases, the J end by 3 bases, with 12 bases between. This CDR3 has 14 residues. The CDR3: CASSSYDSYTEAFF. CDR3 in DNA: TGCGCCAGCAGCTCCTACGACAGCTACACTGAAGCTTTCTTT.

CDR3 coding DNA: TGCGCCAGCAGATTCGGGATTAAAAGCCTTGAAGCTTTCTTT. It specifies CASRFGIKSLEAFF. The chain recombines TRBV5-1 with TRBJ1-1; D gene ambiguous. Germline CDR1 SGHRS, CDR2 YFSETQ. The CDR3 length is 14 residues. The V gene lost 5 bases and the J gene lost 7 bases, with 18 bases spanning the gap.

The chain links TRBV19 to TRBJ1-6; 8 bases fit TRBD1. Per the germline V gene, CDR1 is LNHDA and CDR2 is SQIVND (reference sequence). Germline trimming cut 5 bases from V and 14 bases from J; bases unmatched to any gene: 14. The CDR3 has 15 residues. The CDR3: CASSAPGQASSSLHF. The CDR3 DNA follows: TGTGCCAGTAGTGCCCCGGGACAGGCTAGTTCGTCCCTCCACTTT.

In this sample, this clone turned up once. The chain has TRBV6-2 or TRBV6-3 and TRBJ2-1, with a weak D call TRBD1 (6 bases). Deletions cut 6 bases from V and 2 bases from J, with 8 bases between. Per germline, CDR1 MNHEY and CDR2 SVGEGT. CDR3 length: 13 residues. CDR3 loop: CASSRDTYNEQFF. CDR3 nucleotide sequence: TGTGCCAGCAGCCGGGACACCTACAATGAGCAGTTCTTC.

V and J are TRBV5-5 and TRBJ2-7; D may be TRBD1 (6 bases). Between the trimmed V and J ends, which lost 2 bases and 0 bases, there was a span of 9 bases. The germline V gene encodes CDR1 SGHKS and CDR2 YYEKEE (reference sequence). The CDR3 has 14 residues. CDR3 nucleotides: TGTGCCAGCAGCTTCCAGGGGAGCTCCTACGAGCAGTACTTC. It specifies CASSFQGSSYEQYF.

This rearrangement joins TRBV5-1 to TRBJ2-1; 7 nucleotides agree with TRBD2. In germline, CDR1 is SGHRS, CDR2 YFSETQ. The CDR3 is made up of 16 amino acids. V dropped 1 base and J dropped 0; count of bases not matched to a gene: 4. CDR3 in amino acids: CASSLRGGSSYNEQFF. CDR3 bases: TGCGCCAGCAGCTTGAGGGGAGGGAGCTCCTACAATGAGCAGTTCTTC.

The chain recombines TRBV5-6 with TRBJ2-1; D not resolved. Trimming stripped 4 bases from V and 8 bases from J, with 13 bases between. Germline-derived CDR1 and CDR2 are SGHDT and YYEEEE. The CDR3 contains 13 residues. Here the CDR3 reads CASSTTNRDEQFF. The CDR3 region has the DNA TGTGCCAGCAGCACGACCAATCGGGATGAGCAGTTCTTC.

J is TRBJ2-7 and V is TRBV6-2 or TRBV6-3, with D perhaps matching TRBD2 (5 bases). Trimming cost V 5 bases and J 3 bases, with 11 bases left between them. The CDR3 totals 13 residues. Per germline, CDR1 MNHEY and CDR2 SVGEGT. The CDR3 DNA follows: TGTGCCAGCAGTCCCGGGAATTTCTACGAGCAGTACTTC. This encodes CASSPGNFYEQYF.

This chain connects TRBV12-3 or TRBV12-4 to TRBJ1-2, with D hard to call. With 1 base removed from V and 8 bases from J, the gap between germline ends came to 8 bases. The CDR3 has 12 residues. CDR3 sequence (DNA): TGTGCCAGCAGTTTAGGCGGAGGGGGCTACACCTTC. Translation gives CASSLGGGGYTF.

The rearrangement links TRBV11-3 to TRBJ2-2; 9 bases match TRBD1. Losses at the gene ends were 3 bases for V and 4 bases for J; bases not matched to a gene: 9. The CDR3 covers 17 residues. The V gene's germline CDR1 is SGHNT and CDR2 YENEEA. CDR3 DNA: TGTGCCAGCAGCTTCCAAACAGGGGGCCTATCCACCGGGGAGCTGTTTTTT. Its translation is CASSFQTGGLSTGELFF. Using reference TRBV11-3 and TRBJ2-2 for the parts outside the CDR3, the full variable domain is EAGVVQSPRYKIIEKKQPVAFWCNPISGHNTLYWYLQNLGQGPELLIRYENEEAVDDSQLPKDRFSAERLKGVDSTLKIQPAELGDSAVYLCASSFQTGGLSTGELFFGEGSRLTVL.

The chain joins TRBV7-9 to TRBJ1-4; TRBD1 might be the D (6 bases). CDR1 is SEHNR and CDR2 is FQNEAQ in the germline V gene (reference sequence). Trimming cost V 1 base and J 6 bases, with 15 bases left between them. The CDR3 is 16 residues long. The CDR3 DNA follows: TGTGCCAGCAGCTTAGGATATTCGGCAGGGGATGAAAAACTGTTTTTT. This codes for CASSLGYSAGDEKLFF.

V and J are TRBV30 and TRBJ2-1; D perhaps matches TRBD1 (6 bases). The length of the CDR3 is 16 residues. CDR1 is GTSNPN and CDR2 is SVGIG in the germline V gene (reference sequence). The CDR3 here is CAIRGAEYSSYNEQFF. CDR3 DNA: TGTGCGATCAGGGGCGCAGAATATAGCTCCTACAATGAGCAGTTCTTC.

The chain couples TRBV24-1 to TRBJ1-2; perhaps TRBD1 as D (5 bases). Germline CDR1 reads KGHDR; CDR2 reads SFDVKD. The length of the CDR3 is 14 residues. V was shortened by 1 base and J by 8 bases, with 13 bases between the two germline ends. Here the CDR3 reads CATSDFGQGSGYTF. In DNA, the CDR3 is TGTGCCACCAGTGATTTCGGTCAGGGAAGCGGCTACACCTTC.

The chain carries TRBV4-1 and TRBJ2-2; 9 bases match TRBD1. The CDR3 length is 15 residues. V trimming: 5 bases; J trimming: 7 bases; junction bases outside the gene matches: 8. The V gene's germline CDR1 is MGHRA and CDR2 YSYEKL. The CDR3 nucleotides read TGCGCCAGCAGCAGGGACAGGGAGGTTTACGGGGAGCTGTTTTTT. As protein: CASSRDREVYGELFF.

The rearrangement uses TRBV4-2 and TRBJ1-6, with 9 bases matching TRBD1. The V and J ends lost 2 bases and 10 bases, in that order; junction bases with no gene match: 9. Germline CDR1 LGHNA, CDR2 YNFKEQ. The CDR3 totals 16 residues. This CDR3 is CASSQTGTGLRSPLHF. The CDR3 DNA is TGTGCCAGCAGCCAAACCGGGACAGGGCTCCGATCACCCCTCCACTTT.